Listed here is a single T cell receptor beta chain. What it binds is unknown. The record originates from a study of CD8 T cells in Susac syndrome. Random-hexamer reverse transcription was applied to roughly 0.5 to 1 ug RNA. Each CDR3 protein gets one entry after TCRdb re-called the immunoSEQ multiplex PCR reads with MiXCR. The table records some 200,000 distinct CDR3 sequences, approximately 90% of them present only once. Points from the study as a whole: It was acknowledged in the study that the number of individuals who were included in its TCR sequencing and HLA analysis was relatively small.

The CDR3 totals 14 residues. Unmatched junction bases numbered 3, after V lost 4 bases and J lost 4 bases. CDR1 is SGHTA, CDR2 FQGNSA, per germline. Material for sequencing was CD8+ T cells from PBMCs. The clonotype comes from a human donor with multiple sclerosis. The chain employs TRBV7-2 and TRBJ2-2; 7 bases are a match to TRBD2. The CDR3 nucleotides are TGTGCCAGCAGCTCGACTAGCCGCACCGGGGAGCTGTTTTTT. Translation gives CASSSTSRTGELFF.